These T cell receptor beta chains were read from a single sample in a study of cytomegalovirus exposure and HLA in healthy donors. Measured with immunoSEQ multiplex PCR; TCRdb has only the in-frame clones, and not every one. This sample carries 150,000 to 200,000 clones, over 70% of them seen once, and the ten largest clones take over 3%. Sequencing input: PBMCs. The receptors were gathered from a woman aged 45-65 years in good health and CMV-seropositive. The CDR3 runs from the conserved cysteine through the conserved F or W. The D gene is left open where the match is weak. Size values are once, few and many counts, or a class for expanded clones, and some rows have none.

D gene	V gene	clone size	J gene	CDR3 DNA	CDR3 protein
TRBD1	TRBV4-3	-	TRBJ2-6	TGCGCCAGCAGCCACGGACAGGGTCGCCTCTCTGGGGCCAACGTCCTGACTTTC	CASSHGQGRLSGANVLTF
-	TRBV25-1	-	TRBJ2-1	TGTGCCGCCAAGCCCTCCGGGAGTAGGGAGCAGTTCTTC	CAAKPSGSREQFF
TRBD1	TRBV11-3	few	TRBJ1-2	TGTGCCAGCAGTCGCGACAGGGCTTTTAACTATGGCTACACCTTC	CASSRDRAFNYGYTF
-	TRBV10-3	-	TRBJ2-7	TGTGCCATTTCTGGCGGTTTCGGCTACGAGCAGTACTTC	CAISGGFGYEQYF
-	TRBV4-2	-	TRBJ2-7	TGTGCCAGCAGCCAAGGGAGTTCCTACGAGCAGTACTTC	CASSQGSSYEQYF
-	TRBV27	once	TRBJ1-2	TGTGCCAGCAGTTTAGGCCCAGGGCCCTATGGCTACACCTTC	CASSLGPGPYGYTF
-	TRBV2	-	TRBJ2-5	TGTGCCAGCAGTCCGGAGACCCAGTACTTC	CASSPETQYF
TRBD2	TRBV7-7	-	TRBJ2-5	TGTGCTAGCAGCTCTAGCGGGAGGGCCGGGGAGACCCAGTACTTC	CASSSSGRAGETQYF
TRBD1	TRBV7-3	-	TRBJ1-5	TGTGCCAGCAGCAGGGGGGGGGACAGGGGTTTGGTTGGGCGGAATCAGCCCCAGCATTTT	CASSRGGDRGLVGRNQPQHF
TRBD2	TRBV4-3	-	TRBJ2-1	TGCGCCAGCAGCCAAGATGGGCGGGGGGCCATGGATGAGCAGTTCTTC	CASSQDGRGAMDEQFF
-	TRBV5-6	once	TRBJ2-3	TGTGCCAGCAGCGGAGATAGCGGAAACACAGATACGCAGTATTTT	CASSGDSGNTDTQYF
-	TRBV30	few	TRBJ2-7	TGTGCCTGGAACCCGTATAACAGACCTTACTACGAGCAGTACTTC	CAWNPYNRPYYEQYF
TRBD2	TRBV28	-	TRBJ2-2	TGTGCCAGCACTTCTAGCGGGAGGGTGAGGGAGCTGTTTTTT	CASTSSGRVRELFF
TRBD2	TRBV27	-	TRBJ2-7	TGTGCCAGCTACGGGACTACATACGAGCAGTACTTC	CASYGTTYEQYF
TRBD1	TRBV6-9	-	TRBJ1-3	TGTGCCAGCAGTGAGGGACAGGGCTCTGGAAACACCATATATTTT	CASSEGQGSGNTIYF
TRBD1	TRBV29-1	once	TRBJ1-2	TGCAGCGTCCCCGGACAGGGGGCCGGCTACACCTTC	CSVPGQGAGYTF
TRBD2	TRBV4-3	-	TRBJ2-1	TGCGCCAGCAGCCAAGATCGAGGAGCGGGGGGGCTCGATGAGCAGTTCTTC	CASSQDRGAGGLDEQFF
TRBD1	TRBV7-7	once	TRBJ2-2	TGTGCTAGCAGCCGCCTCCTGACAGGGGGTTACACCGGGGAGCTGTTTTTT	CASSRLLTGGYTGELFF
TRBD2	TRBV5-1	few	TRBJ2-1	TGCGCCAGCAGCAAAAATTTCGGGACTAGCAATACCAATGAGCAGTTCTTC	CASSKNFGTSNTNEQFF
TRBD1	TRBV7-6	-	TRBJ1-1	TGTGCCAGCAGCTTAAGGGGGCTAGGGAAAGACACTGAAGCTTTCTTT	CASSLRGLGKDTEAFF
TRBD1	TRBV30	-	TRBJ2-7	TGTGCCTTGGGACAGGGGGTCGGGGAGCAGTACTTC	CALGQGVGEQYF
TRBD1	TRBV10-3	-	TRBJ1-1	TGTGCCATCAGTGAGCCCGGGACAGGGGTCAAGAACACTGAAGCTTTCTTT	CAISEPGTGVKNTEAFF
-	TRBV7-3	-	TRBJ2-2	TGTGCCAGCAGCTACCGAACACCCAACGGGGAGCTGTTTTTT	CASSYRTPNGELFF
TRBD2	TRBV11-2	-	TRBJ2-3	TGTGCCAGCAGTTCCCGACTAGCGGGAGAAGATACGCAGTATTTT	CASSSRLAGEDTQYF
-	TRBV1	-	TRBJ1-5	TGCACCAGCAGCCAAGATTCAGGGACAGAGATTTTCCTAGGCAATCAGCCCCAGCATTTT	CTSSQDSGTEIFLGNQPQHF
-	TRBV2	few	TRBJ2-7	TGTGCCAGCAGTGAAGTTCTCAAACTCGAGCAGTACTTC	CASSEVLKLEQYF
TRBD2	TRBV7-2	-	TRBJ2-1	TGTGCCAGCAGCCTCAGACTAGCGGGAGCAGTTGAGCAGTTCTTC	CASSLRLAGAVEQFF
TRBD1	TRBV28	-	TRBJ2-7	TGTGCCAGCAGTGGACAGGGCTGGAACGAGCAGTACTTC	CASSGQGWNEQYF
-	TRBV19	-	TRBJ2-5	TGTGCCAGTAGTATGGGGCACAAAGGGGAGACCCAGTACTTC	CASSMGHKGETQYF
TRBD1	TRBV6-1	-	TRBJ1-4	TGTGCCAGCAGCGTAGGACAGGGGCTAAATGAAAAACTGTTTTTT	CASSVGQGLNEKLFF
-	TRBV18	-	TRBJ1-2	TGTGCCAGCTCACCGGGGGCAGGGAAGAACTATGGCTACACCTTC	CASSPGAGKNYGYTF
TRBD2	TRBV7-6	-	TRBJ2-1	TGTGCCAGCAGCCCCACTAGCGGGTTCAACAATGAGCAGTTCTTC	CASSPTSGFNNEQFF
TRBD2	TRBV5-4	-	TRBJ2-1	TGTGCCAGCAGCCGCCCGGCTAGCGGGAGTCCCAATGAGCAGTTCTTC	CASSRPASGSPNEQFF
TRBD1	TRBV28	once	TRBJ2-7	TGTGCCAGTGGGTCGGTGGGACAGTTGACCTACGAGCAGTACTTC	CASGSVGQLTYEQYF
-	TRBV9	once	TRBJ1-1	TGTGCCAGCAGCGTAGCCGGGGTTAACACTGAAGCTTTCTTT	CASSVAGVNTEAFF
-	TRBV28	-	TRBJ2-7	TGTGCCAGCAGTTCCACAAATTACGAGCAGTACTTC	CASSSTNYEQYF
-	TRBV15	-	TRBJ2-1	TGTGCCACCAGCAGAGGAAGTACGGGGTTCTTC	CATSRGSTGFF
-	TRBV11-2	-	TRBJ1-6	TGTGCCAGCAGCTTGTCGGGCGGGTCACCCCTCCACTTT	CASSLSGGSPLHF
TRBD1	TRBV15	-	TRBJ1-2	TGTGCCACCAGCAGAGACCTCTCAGGGGGTTTTGGCTACACCTTC	CATSRDLSGGFGYTF
-	TRBV30	-	TRBJ1-2	TGTGCCTGGAGTGTCTCCAGGGACTATGGCTACACCTTC	CAWSVSRDYGYTF
-	TRBV7-7	-	TRBJ2-1	TGTGCTAGCAGGGCTACAGGAGCTTCTACCCGGCCGTTCTTC	CASRATGASTRPFF
-	TRBV29-1	-	TRBJ1-2	TGCAGCGTCAAGGACGGGGGTTTCGGGGGCTACACCTTC	CSVKDGGFGGYTF
TRBD2	TRBV7-8	-	TRBJ2-2	TGTGCCAGCAGCTCGGGGGGGCTTCCGAACACCGGGGAGCTGTTTTTT	CASSSGGLPNTGELFF
-	TRBV19	-	TRBJ1-5	TGTGCCAGTAGTACCACTCGAGGCAATCAGCCCCAGCATTTT	CASSTTRGNQPQHF
-	TRBV28	-	TRBJ1-2	TGTGCCAGCAGACCGGGGGGGCCGGATAATGGCTACACCTTC	CASRPGGPDNGYTF
-	TRBV7-2	-	TRBJ2-5	TGTGCCAGCAGCTATCAGGGGGGCCTGGGGGAGACCCAGTACTTC	CASSYQGGLGETQYF
-	TRBV7-3	-	TRBJ2-6	TGTGCCAGCAGCTCCGACAGCTCTGGGGCCAACGTCCTGACTTTC	CASSSDSSGANVLTF
TRBD2	TRBV5-4	-	TRBJ2-3	TGTGCCGCAACGGGGGGCGGGAGGGCCAGGGATACGCAGTATTTT	CAATGGGRARDTQYF
-	TRBV5-4	-	TRBJ1-1	TGTGCCAGCAGCCGGCCGGGGGGGGCGGACACTGAAGCTTTCTTT	CASSRPGGADTEAFF
TRBD1	TRBV30	-	TRBJ1-2	TGTGCCTGGAGCCCCTTGGGACAGGGGGCACGGTGGGATGGCTACACCTTC	CAWSPLGQGARWDGYTF
-	TRBV19	-	TRBJ1-4	TGTGCCAGTAGTCAGGACAGTACGGCTAATGAAAAACTGTTTTTT	CASSQDSTANEKLFF
TRBD2	TRBV6-1	-	TRBJ2-7	TGTGCCAGCAGTGACAGAGCGGGGGTCGAGCAGTACTTC	CASSDRAGVEQYF
-	TRBV6-4	-	TRBJ2-3	TGTGCCAGCAGCCAATCGACGGGGGGCACAGATACGCAGTATTTT	CASSQSTGGTDTQYF
TRBD2	TRBV7-2	-	TRBJ2-2	TGTGCCAGCAGCTTTACTAGCGGGAGAGGCGCCGGGGAGCTGTTTTTT	CASSFTSGRGAGELFF
TRBD2	TRBV7-2	-	TRBJ2-1	TGTGCCAGCAGCTACGCGACTAGCGGCTACAATGAGCAGTTCTTC	CASSYATSGYNEQFF
-	TRBV4-3	-	TRBJ1-1	TGCGCCAGCAGCCAAGAGTACAGGGATACTGAAGCTTTCTTT	CASSQEYRDTEAFF
TRBD1	TRBV28	-	TRBJ1-1	TGTGCCACCGGACAGGGGAGGCGGTACACTGAAGCTTTCTTT	CATGQGRRYTEAFF
-	TRBV6-5	-	TRBJ2-1	TGTGCCAGCAGTTCACGAGGTTCTGAGCAGTTCTTC	CASSSRGSEQFF
TRBD2	TRBV28	-	TRBJ2-7	TGTGCCAGCAGTACCGGGACTAGCGGTCACGAGCAGTACTTC	CASSTGTSGHEQYF